The clone carrying this TCR beta chain was recorded a few times. Trimming left V 0 bases short and J 7 bases short, with 10 bases between. The germline CDR1 and CDR2 sequences are SGHRS and YFSETQ. The CDR3 has 13 residues. MiXCR, run by TCRdb on the RT-PCR reads, gives a single entry per CDR3 protein. The data hold approximately 720,000 distinct CDR3 sequences, with 14% observed a single time. V gene TRBV5-1 combines with J gene TRBJ1-1; D uncertain. Sequenced input: memory CD4+ T cells from blood. The source of this sequence is a female donor in good health, serving as a healthy control. CDR3 amino acids: CASSLGPDGEAFF. CDR3 DNA: TGCGCCAGCAGCTTGGGACCGGACGGTGAAGCTTTCTTT.